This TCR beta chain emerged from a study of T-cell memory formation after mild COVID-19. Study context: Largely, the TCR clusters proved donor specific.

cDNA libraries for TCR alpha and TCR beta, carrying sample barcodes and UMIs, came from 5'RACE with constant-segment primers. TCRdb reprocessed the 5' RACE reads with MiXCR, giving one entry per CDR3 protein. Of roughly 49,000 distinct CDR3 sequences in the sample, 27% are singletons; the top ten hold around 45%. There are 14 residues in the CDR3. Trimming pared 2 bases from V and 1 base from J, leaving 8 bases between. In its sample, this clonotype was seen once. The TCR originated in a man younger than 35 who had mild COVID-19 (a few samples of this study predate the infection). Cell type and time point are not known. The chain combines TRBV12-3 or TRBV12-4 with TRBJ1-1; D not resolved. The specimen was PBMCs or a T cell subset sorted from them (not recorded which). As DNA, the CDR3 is TGTGCCAGCAGTTTAACGGTGTCGAACACTGAAGCTTTCTTT. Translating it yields CASSLTVSNTEAFF.